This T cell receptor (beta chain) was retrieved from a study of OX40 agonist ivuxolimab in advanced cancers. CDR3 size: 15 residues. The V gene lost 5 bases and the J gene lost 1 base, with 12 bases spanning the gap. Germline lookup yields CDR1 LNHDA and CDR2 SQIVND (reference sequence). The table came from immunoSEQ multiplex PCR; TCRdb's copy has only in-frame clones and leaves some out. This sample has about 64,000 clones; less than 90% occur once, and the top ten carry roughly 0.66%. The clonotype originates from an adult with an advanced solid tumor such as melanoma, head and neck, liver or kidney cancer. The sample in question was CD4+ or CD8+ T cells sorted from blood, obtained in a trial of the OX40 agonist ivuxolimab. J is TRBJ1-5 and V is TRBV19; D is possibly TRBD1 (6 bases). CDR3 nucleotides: TGTGCCAGTAGTCAGACAGGAGCGAGCAATCAGCCCCAGCATTTT. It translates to CASSQTGASNQPQHF.